This T cell receptor beta chain was sequenced for a study of radiotherapy plus CTLA-4 blockade in lung cancer. Trimming at V came to 2 bases and at J to 3 bases, leaving 9 bases not matched to a gene. The CDR3 runs to 16 residues. Germline loops: CDR1 SGHNT, CDR2 YYREEE (reference sequence). This table comes from immunoSEQ multiplex PCR, and its TCRdb copy is limited to in-frame clones, with some not included. The top ten clones hold approximately 3.3% of a sample with 40,000 to 60,000 clones, around 83% of them seen once. The sequence was collected from a human donor with non-small cell lung cancer who had stable disease on radiotherapy plus ipilimumab. The chain carries TRBV5-4 and TRBJ2-5, with TRBD1 identical over 8 bases. Material: peripheral blood, obtained from a patient treated with radiotherapy plus ipilimumab. The CDR3 region has the DNA TGTGCCAGCAGCTTACGGAGACAGGGGTGGAAAGAGACCCAGTACTTC. This encodes CASSLRRQGWKETQYF.